These 11 T cell receptor beta chains were sequenced from one sample in a study of early T cells in non-severe SARS-CoV-2 infection. Each CDR3 protein is one row after TCRdb ran MiXCR on the 5' RACE reads. This sample carries around 44,000 distinct CDR3 sequences, 6.5% to 9.5% of them seen once, and the ten largest clones take roughly 6%. Sequencing was done on a sample of whole blood. Receptors originate from an adult who was a healthcare worker with PCR-confirmed SARS-CoV-2 infection or an uninfected control (not recorded which).

On this clonotype: Just one base apart from a much larger clone, this may be a read error. This chain joins TRBV5-1 and TRBJ1-4; D possibly corresponds to TRBD1 (5 bases). Germline values: CDR1 SGHRS, CDR2 YFSETQ. This CDR3 contains 15 residues. The V and J ends lost 0 bases and 7 bases respectively, with 13 bases between them. CDR3 loop: CASSLVGVPGEKLFF. CDR3 in DNA: TGCGCCAGCAGCTTGGTGGGGGTGCCAGGTGAAAAACTGTTTTTT.

The genes are TRBV7-2 and TRBJ2-3; 10 positions match TRBD2. The CDR3 contains 16 residues. Germline lookup yields CDR1 SGHTA and CDR2 FQGNSA. Losses at the gene ends were 3 bases for V and 2 bases for J; bases not matched to a gene: 5. This chain's CDR3 is CASSFNSGGITDTQYF. In DNA, the CDR3 is TGTGCCAGCAGCTTTAATAGCGGGGGGATCACAGATACGCAGTATTTT.

There are many counts of this clonotype. The chain recombines TRBV6-6 with TRBJ2-2, with D possibly TRBD1 on 5 matching bases. The CDR3 is made up of 16 amino acids. Germline CDR1 is MNHNY and CDR2 is SVGAGI (reference sequence). Trimming removed 7 bases from V and 0 bases from J, with 15 bases in between. As DNA, the CDR3 is TGTGCCAGCACCAACTCAGGGTTGGCGAACACCGGGGAGCTGTTTTTT. This codes for CASTNSGLANTGELFF.

This clonotype is medium-sized in the sample. This chain uses TRBV20-1 with TRBJ2-1; D remains ambiguous. Trimming left V 6 bases short and J 4 bases short, with 16 bases between. Germline-derived CDR1 and CDR2 are DFQATT and SNEGSKA (reference sequence). CDR3 length equals 14 residues. The CDR3 bases are TGCAGTGCCCCCGCACCCCCACGTTACAATGAGCAGTTCTTC. Protein product: CSAPAPPRYNEQFF.

This clonotype was observed at least ten times. The genes are TRBV5-5 and TRBJ1-6; D ambiguous. Between the trimmed V and J ends, which lost 2 bases and 11 bases, there was a span of 11 bases. This CDR3 is built from 13 residues. In germline, CDR1 is SGHKS, CDR2 YYEKEE (reference sequence). As DNA, the CDR3 is TGTGCCAGCAGCTTTTCCGGGGATACACCCCTCCACTTT. Amino acid sequence: CASSFSGDTPLHF. Complete variable domain (other parts from reference TRBV5-5 and TRBJ1-6): DAGVTQSPTHLIKTRGQQVTLRCSPISGHKSVSWYQQVLGQGPQFIFQYYEKEERGRGNFPDRFSARQFPNYSSELNVNALLLGDSALYLCASSFSGDTPLHFGNGTRLTVT.

This clonotype was counted ten times or more. The rearrangement uses TRBV27 and TRBJ1-3; weak D call: TRBD1 (5 bases). The CDR3 is 15 amino acids. Per germline, CDR1 MNHEY and CDR2 SMNVEV (reference sequence). V was cut by 6 bases and J by 4 bases, with 16 bases left in between. CDR3 in amino acids: CASSRVFDPGNTIYF. CDR3 bases: TGTGCCAGCAGCAGGGTTTTCGATCCCGGAAACACCATATATTTT.

This clonotype was observed many times. The chain has TRBV5-1 and TRBJ1-6; 8 bases fit TRBD1. The CDR3 spans 17 residues. The V gene's germline CDR1 is SGHRS and CDR2 YFSETQ. Trimming cost V 5 bases and J 0 bases; bases outside gene matches: 7. CDR3 in DNA: TGCGCCAGCAGTCGACAGGGGCCAAGCTCCTATAATTCACCCCTCCACTTT. As protein: CASSRQGPSSYNSPLHF.

This clonotype was seen a few times. The chain is built from TRBV7-2 and TRBJ1-2; 9 bases are a match to TRBD1. This CDR3 has 15 amino acids. V lost 5 bases and J lost 3; bases outside the gene matches: 7. The germline V gene encodes CDR1 SGHTA and CDR2 FQGNSA. The DNA of the CDR3 is TGTGCCAGCAGCCCCGGGACAGGGACACACTATGGCTACACCTTC. Its protein is CASSPGTGTHYGYTF.

This clonotype occurred a few times. This chain joins TRBV5-1 and TRBJ1-5; 9 positions agree with TRBD1. CDR3 size: 14 residues. The germline V gene has CDR1 SGHRS and CDR2 YFSETQ. Trimming cost V 1 base and J 6 bases; bases outside gene matches: 2. In DNA form, the CDR3 reads TGCGCCAGCAGCTTGACAGGGGGCGGTCAGCCCCAGCATTTT. Its protein product is CASSLTGGGQPQHF.

The chain is built from TRBV10-3 and TRBJ1-5; D gene ambiguous. Germline V gene lookup returns CDR1 ENHRY and CDR2 SYGVKD. Deletions cut 0 bases from V and 2 bases from J, with 11 bases between. This CDR3 has 16 amino acids. The CDR3 nucleotides are TGTGCCATCAGTGAGTCGAATGGAGCGGGCAATCAGCCCCAGCATTTT. As protein: CAISESNGAGNQPQHF.

The sample holds a few counts of this clonotype. CDR3 coding DNA: TGCAGTGCTTGGAAGAACACTGAAGCTTTCTTT. Encoded protein: CSAWKNTEAFF. The chain is built from TRBV20-1 and TRBJ1-1; D ambiguous. V lost 5 bases to trimming and J lost 1 base, with 5 bases between them. Germline V CDR1 and CDR2: DFQATT, SNEGSKA (reference sequence). This CDR3 has 11 residues.